The 25 T cell receptor beta chains reported below all come from one sample, sequenced in a study of post-analysis software for immune sequencing data. Study-level findings and limits: Controls showed lower frequencies than patients for roughly five TRBV segments, and TRBV5-6, TRBV5-1 and TRBV20-1 were among these.

Their antigens are not known. Prepared TCR beta cDNA libraries contained unique molecular identifiers. TCRdb itself ran the PCR reads through MiXCR, one entry per CDR3 protein. The sample carries around 400,000 distinct CDR3 sequences, about a third recorded once. Source material: blood. The receptors come from a girl under 18 with multiple sclerosis.

The rearrangement links TRBV28 to TRBJ1-2; D uncertain. This CDR3 comprises 10 residues. CDR1 and CDR2 from the germline V gene are MDHEN and SYDVKM. The germline V and J ends were trimmed by 5 bases and 6 bases, with 4 bases remaining between them. CDR3 sequence reads: CASSRNGYTF. DNA for the CDR3: TGTGCCAGCAGTCGTAATGGCTACACCTTC.

The chain is built from TRBV12-3 or TRBV12-4 and TRBJ2-7, with a weak D call TRBD1 (5 bases). This CDR3 contains 13 residues. The V end lost 7 bases, the J end lost 4 bases, and 14 bases lay between the germline ends. The DNA for the CDR3 is TGTGCCAGCACCCGAGGTCAGGGTTACGAGCAGTACTTC. Translated, it gives CASTRGQGYEQYF.

This clonotype was counted a few times. The chain uses TRBV28 and TRBJ1-2, with 7 bases identical to TRBD1. There are 13 residues in the CDR3. J gave up 7 bases and V 2 bases, and 4 bases lay outside the gene matches. Germline V gene data show CDR1 as MDHEN and CDR2 as SYDVKM. The CDR3 coding sequence is TGTGCCAGCAGTTTACGACAGGGCTCTGGCTACACCTTC. This translates into CASSLRQGSGYTF.

The chain combines TRBV12-3 or TRBV12-4 with TRBJ2-7; TRBD1 aligns across 8 bases. Trimming cost V 7 bases and J 0 bases; bases outside gene matches: 5. The CDR3 totals 14 residues. This CDR3 reads CASTRDRISYEQYF. Written as DNA, the CDR3 is TGTGCCAGCACCCGGGACAGGATCTCCTACGAGCAGTACTTC.

In this sample, this clonotype turned up a few times. This sequence joins TRBV7-9 and TRBJ2-7; D is possibly TRBD1 (6 bases). This CDR3 contains 13 residues. With 5 bases removed from V and 6 bases from J, the gap between germline ends came to 14 bases. Germline values: CDR1 SEHNR, CDR2 FQNEAQ (reference sequence). The CDR3 coding sequence is TGTGCCAGCAGCCCCCCGATGGGGGCCGAGCAGTACTTC. Protein: CASSPPMGAEQYF.

V gene TRBV20-1 combines with J gene TRBJ2-1; a possible D gene is TRBD2 (5 bases). The germline V gene encodes CDR1 DFQATT and CDR2 SNEGSKA (reference sequence). Trimming stripped 3 bases from V and 4 bases from J, with 10 bases between. The length of the CDR3 is 13 residues. The CDR3 loop reads CSARRVSYNEQFF. In DNA form, the CDR3 reads TGCAGTGCTAGGCGGGTTTCGTACAATGAGCAGTTCTTC.

CDR3 loop: CASSFRQAGGPDNEQFF. CDR3 DNA: TGTGCCAGCAGCTTCCGCCAAGCGGGGGGCCCCGACAATGAGCAGTTCTTC. The V gene is TRBV13, the J gene TRBJ2-1, with 9 positions matching TRBD2. CDR1 is PRHDT, CDR2 FYEKMQ, per germline (reference sequence). The CDR3 is made up of 17 amino acids. J gave up 5 bases and V 3 bases, and 11 bases lay outside the gene matches. The full variable domain, completed using reference TRBV13 and TRBJ2-1, is AAGVIQSPRHLIKEKRETATLKCYPIPRHDTVYWYQQGPGQDPQFLISFYEKMQSDKGSIPDRFSAQQFSDYHSELNMSSLELGDSALYFCASSFRQAGGPDNEQFFGPGTRLTVL.

This clonotype was seen a handful of times. J is TRBJ1-2 and V is TRBV5-1; 9 bases are a match to TRBD1. The J segment lost 0 bases and the V segment lost 1 base, leaving 7 bases of the junction unmatched. Germline CDR1 and CDR2: SGHRS and YFSETQ. The CDR3 loop spans 17 amino acids. The CDR3 loop reads CASSLFGTGPTNYGYTF. The CDR3 DNA reads as TGCGCCAGCAGCTTGTTTGGGACAGGGCCGACTAACTATGGCTACACCTTC.

The chain joins TRBV18 to TRBJ2-1, with D perhaps TRBD1 (5 bases). Germline V gene lookup returns CDR1 KGHSH and CDR2 LQKENI. The CDR3 has 13 residues. Trimming removed 2 bases from V and 9 bases from J, with 11 bases in between. The DNA of the CDR3 is TGTGCCAGCTCACCAAGGGGTTATGCTGAGCAGTTCTTC. Encoded protein: CASSPRGYAEQFF.

This clonotype was seen only a few times. V and J are TRBV18 and TRBJ2-5; unclear D gene. Germline-derived CDR1 and CDR2 are KGHSH and LQKENI. V was clipped by 2 bases and J by 2 bases, with 9 bases between them. The CDR3 runs 14 residues. The CDR3 loop is CASSPKEIQETQYF. As DNA, the CDR3 is TGTGCCAGCTCACCAAAGGAGATTCAAGAGACCCAGTACTTC. The full variable domain, with the rest looked up from reference TRBV18 and TRBJ2-5, is NAGVMQNPRHLVRRRGQEARLRCSPMKGHSHVYWYRQLPEEGLKFMVYLQKENIIDESGMPKERFSAEFPKEGPSILRIQQVVRGDSAAYFCASSPKEIQETQYFGPGTRLLVL.

J is TRBJ2-7 and V is TRBV4-1; possible D gene TRBD1, 6 bases. The end of the DNA aligns better with TRBJ2-5, so the J call may be wrong. Germline V gene lookup returns CDR1 MGHRA and CDR2 YSYEKL. This CDR3 comprises 19 residues. CDR3 amino acids: CASSQSRGKRFGLQETQYF. The DNA of the CDR3 is TGCGCCAGCAGCCAATCTAGGGGGAAGAGGTTCGGGTTACAAGAGACCCAGTACTTC.

This clonotype was counted at least ten times. The gene calls are TRBV6-6 and TRBJ2-5; tentative D call: TRBD2 (6 bases). In germline, CDR1 is MNHNY, CDR2 SVGAGI (reference sequence). This CDR3 is 13 amino acids long. V was cut by 6 bases and J by 4 bases, with 12 bases left in between. The CDR3 region has the DNA TGTGCCAGCAGCTCCCGGGGAGGAGAGACCCAGTACTTC. Encoded protein: CASSSRGGETQYF.

This clonotype showed up just a few times. V is TRBV12-3 or TRBV12-4 and J is TRBJ1-1, with D hard to call. V was shortened by 8 bases and J by 2 bases, with 18 bases between the two germline ends. CDR3 length equals 15 residues. The CDR3 sequence is CASVYHGGLNTEAFF. As DNA, the CDR3 is TGTGCCAGCGTTTACCACGGTGGGTTAAACACTGAAGCTTTCTTT.

This clonotype was seen a few times. This chain uses TRBV7-2 with TRBJ2-1; D may be TRBD1 (6 bases). Trimming removed 5 bases at V and 6 bases at J, with 14 bases between. The length of the CDR3 is 14 residues. Germline loops: CDR1 SGHTA, CDR2 FQGNSA. Here the CDR3 reads CASSITHRANEQFF. CDR3 DNA: TGTGCCAGCAGCATAACGCACAGGGCCAATGAGCAGTTCTTC. Full variable domain (missing parts from reference TRBV7-2 and TRBJ2-1): GAGVSQSPSNKVTEKGKDVELRCDPISGHTALYWYRQSLGQGLEFLIYFQGNSAPDKSGLPSDRFSAERTGGSVSTLTIQRTQQEDSAVYLCASSITHRANEQFFGPGTRLTVL.

This clonotype was seen more than once but under ten times. V gene TRBV12-3 or TRBV12-4 combines with J gene TRBJ2-3; D uncertain. This CDR3 has 12 residues. The germline V and J ends were trimmed by 3 bases and 8 bases, with 9 bases remaining between them. The CDR3 is CASSFTAGTQYF. Here the CDR3 DNA reads TGTGCCAGCAGTTTTACGGCAGGTACGCAGTATTTT.

This clonotype has more than one count but fewer than ten. The chain has TRBV28 and TRBJ1-1, with D possibly matching TRBD1 (6 bases). CDR3 length: 13 residues. Germline V CDR1 and CDR2: MDHEN, SYDVKM. The V and J ends lost 3 bases and 4 bases respectively, with 9 bases between them. The CDR3 bases are TGTGCCAGCAGTTTCAGGGGCCCCACTGAAGCTTTCTTT. Its translation is CASSFRGPTEAFF.

The genes are TRBV29-1 and TRBJ1-1, with D possibly matching TRBD1 (5 bases). This CDR3 is built from 15 residues. Germline CDR1 is SQVTM and CDR2 is ANQGSEA. V was trimmed by 7 bases and J by 3 bases, leaving 21 bases between them. The DNA for the CDR3 is TGCAGCGGGATAGGACAAAGAAGATGGGACACTGAAGCTTTCTTT. Encoded protein: CSGIGQRRWDTEAFF.

The V gene is TRBV12-3 or TRBV12-4, the J gene TRBJ2-1; no clear D. The CDR3 is made up of 15 amino acids. V gave up 6 bases and J gave up 13 bases, with 25 bases separating them. For the CDR3, the DNA is TGTGCCAGCAGCCTCCCTGCCCCGTCCGACGAGACCCAGTTCTTC. Protein: CASSLPAPSDETQFF.

Turning to this clonotype: No conserved phenylalanine or tryptophan is present at the end of the CDR3, so a read error is the likely explanation. The chain is built from TRBV20-1 and TRBJ2-5, with unresolved D. The V and J ends lost 2 bases and 2 bases respectively, with 9 bases between them. The CDR3 consists of 13 residues. Germline assignment: CDR1 DFQATT and CDR2 SNEGSKA (reference sequence). The CDR3 region has the DNA TGCAGTGCTAGAAAGGCAACGCAAGAGACCCAGTACTGC. Its translation: CSARKATQETQYC.

This chain joins TRBV6-1 and TRBJ1-1; tentatively, D is TRBD1 (6 bases). V dropped 6 bases and J dropped 0 bases, with 8 bases sitting between them. CDR3 length equals 13 residues. Germline CDR1 is MNHNS and CDR2 is SASEGT. The CDR3 nucleotides read TGTGCCAGCAGACAGGGCATGAACACTGAAGCTTTCTTT. It is translated as CASRQGMNTEAFF.

This chain uses TRBV12-3 or TRBV12-4 with TRBJ2-3, with D maybe TRBD2 (7 bases). The CDR3 runs 18 residues. V was shortened by 6 bases and J by 1 base, with 23 bases between the two germline ends. CDR3 protein: CASSSFWRGPFGTDTQYF. Written as DNA, the CDR3 is TGTGCCAGCAGCTCCTTTTGGCGGGGGCCCTTTGGCACAGATACGCAGTATTTT.

This clonotype was seen a handful of times. The chain combines TRBV6-5 with TRBJ1-1; D uncertain. The CDR3 spans 14 residues. The V gene lost 5 bases and the J gene lost 0 bases, with 10 bases spanning the gap. Looked up from germline, CDR1 is MNHEY and CDR2 is SVGAGI. CDR3 nucleotide sequence: TGTGCCAGCAGTCAAAGACGGATGAACACTGAAGCTTTCTTT. This codes for CASSQRRMNTEAFF.

Here the CDR3 reads CASSLRTAYEQYF. The CDR3, as DNA: TGTGCCAGCAGCTTAAGGACAGCCTACGAGCAGTACTTC. V usage is TRBV7-6 and J usage is TRBJ2-7; the D gene is possibly TRBD1 (6 bases). V lost 2 bases, J lost 2 bases, and 7 bases lay in between. CDR1 is SGHVS, CDR2 FNYEAQ, per germline. This CDR3 is 13 amino acids long.

The rearrangement uses TRBV4-1 and TRBJ2-7, with D unclear. The CDR3 is made up of 15 amino acids. V was trimmed by 0 bases and J by 2 bases, leaving 11 bases between them. Per the germline V gene, CDR1 is MGHRA and CDR2 is YSYEKL. The CDR3 nucleotides read TGCGCCAGCAGCCAAGACAGTTTGTGGACCTACGAGCAGTACTTC. Its translation: CASSQDSLWTYEQYF.

On this clonotype itself: A single base separates this from a much larger clone, so it may be a read error. The chain joins TRBV7-2 to TRBJ2-5; no clear D gene. The end of the DNA is better explained by TRBJ2-1, so the J call may be wrong. The CDR3 totals 15 residues. Germline V lookup: CDR1 SGHTA, CDR2 FQGNSA. This CDR3 is CASSFITVGQETQFF. For the CDR3, the DNA is TGTGCCAGCAGCTTTATTACGGTTGGGCAAGAGACCCAGTTCTTC.